A single TCR beta chain is shown here with its context. Measured with immunoSEQ multiplex PCR; TCRdb has only the in-frame clones, and not every one. The data show approximately 100,000 clones, 88% seen once. These data come from a study of cytomegalovirus exposure and HLA in healthy donors. Germline V CDR1 and CDR2: SGHVS, FQNEAQ. Trimming stripped 5 bases from V and 0 bases from J, with 11 bases between. The CDR3 runs 15 residues. This chain links TRBV7-8 with TRBJ1-3; TRBD1 is a possible D gene (6 bases). Material for sequencing was PBMCs. This receptor was taken from a young woman in good health and CMV-seropositive. The CDR3 nucleotides are TGTGCCAGCAGCATAACAGGGAACTCTGGAAACACCATATATTTT. Amino acid sequence: CASSITGNSGNTIYF.